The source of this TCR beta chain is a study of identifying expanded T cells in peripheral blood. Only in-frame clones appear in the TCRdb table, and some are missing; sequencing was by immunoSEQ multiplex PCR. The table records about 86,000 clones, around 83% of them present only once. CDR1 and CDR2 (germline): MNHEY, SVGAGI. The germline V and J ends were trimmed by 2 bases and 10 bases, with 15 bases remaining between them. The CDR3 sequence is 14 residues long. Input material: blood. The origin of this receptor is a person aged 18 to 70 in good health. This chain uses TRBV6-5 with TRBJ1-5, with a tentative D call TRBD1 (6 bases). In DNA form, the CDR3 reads TGTGCCAGCAGTTACAACTGGGGGGCTCAACCCCAGCATTTT. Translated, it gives CASSYNWGAQPQHF.